This T cell receptor (beta chain) was sequenced for a study of blood T cells in healthy people across ages. This clonotype showed up just a few times. Primers used in a second PCR of roughly 7 to 12 cycles were a sample-barcoded 5' primer and a J-beta primer mix. MiXCR was run by TCRdb on the 5' RACE reads, yielding one entry per CDR3 protein. The data show about 580,000 distinct CDR3 sequences, around 48% seen once. V was pared by 2 bases and J by 4 bases, with 15 bases between. This CDR3 spans 15 amino acids. The germline V gene encodes CDR1 SGHRS and CDR2 YFSETQ. Sequencing input: blood. The sequence was collected from an elderly man in good health. The chain recombines TRBV5-1 with TRBJ2-5, with D perhaps matching TRBD1 (6 bases). The CDR3 here is CASSFHPVGGETQYF. CDR3 coding DNA: TGCGCCAGCAGCTTTCACCCTGTAGGGGGAGAGACCCAGTACTTC.